The clone carrying this T cell receptor (beta chain) is a singleton in its sample. CD4+ cells underwent separation, giving CD45RA+ naive and CD45RA-negative memory subsets. The CDR3 extends over 14 amino acids. V was shortened by 5 bases and J by 2 bases, with 13 bases between the two germline ends. Germline-derived CDR1 and CDR2 are SGHDN and FVKESK. The data stem from a study of shared clonotypes between healthy human individuals. Genomic DNA from each subset was divided evenly over several immunoSEQ plates. The data were produced by immunoSEQ multiplex PCR, yet TCRdb's version contains in-frame clones alone and is incomplete. The table has approximately 2.1 million clones, just over 90% seen once.

This sequence joins TRBV14 and TRBJ2-7, with a weak D call TRBD2 (5 bases). The source is a man in his late teens or twenties in good health. Some clones in this sample may be carry-over from other donors' samples. The specimen sequenced was naive CD4+ T cells from PBMCs. Subset of the sample: CD45RA+ positively selected. CDR3 nucleotide sequence: TGTGCCAGCAGCTCCCAGCGGAGACCCTACGAGCAGTACTTC. This translates into CASSSQRRPYEQYF.